This T cell receptor (beta chain) was sequenced during a study of blood T cell repertoires in COVID-19. Background on the study: COVID-19 samples, acute and convalescent, were from the United States, Italy and Spain. PBMCs, B-cell-depleted T cells, or T cells were the source of the cDNA or gDNA that made up the material.

The CDR3 runs 13 residues. Germline CDR1 is SQVTM and CDR2 is ANQGSEA. Trimming removed 2 bases from V and 2 bases from J, with 9 bases in between. The Seattle patients, enrolled during active infection, were followed longitudinally. Original handling: Quantification of nucleated cells was approximated via reference gene primer amplification. The repertoire was sequenced with immunoSEQ multiplex PCR; TCRdb's copy has only in-frame clones and lacks some. D and trimming come from the DNA, and the V and J calls and clone size come from that table. The table has roughly 410,000 clones, roughly 86% seen once.

The sample comprised peripheral blood. The chain employs TRBV29-1 and TRBJ1-2, with no clear D. The TCR was taken from a woman aged 55-70 years with COVID-19, enrolled during active disease. CDR3 sequence reads: CSVERQMNYGYTF. CDR3 bases: TGCAGCGTTGAAAGACAAATGAACTATGGCTACACCTTC.